The clone carrying this T cell receptor (beta chain) was found a few times. This entry comes from a study of blood T cell repertoires in COVID-19. Study information: COVID-19 samples collected from the United States, Italy and Spain covered acute and convalescent phases. Sample material is recorded as cDNA or gDNA derived from T cells, B-cell-depleted T cells, or PBMCs.

CDR3 length equals 15 residues. Trimming cost V 3 bases and J 0 bases, with 13 bases left between them. Germline V gives CDR1 SGHKS, CDR2 YYEKEE (reference sequence). In the authors' methods: Reference gene primer amplification gave nucleated cell count estimates. Produced via immunoSEQ multiplex PCR; TCRdb's table is partial and in-frame only. That table is the source of V, J and clone size, and D and trimming were worked out from the DNA. This sample has roughly 260,000 clones, with about four fifths found just once. The chain uses TRBV5-5 and TRBJ2-7, with unresolved D. The origin of this receptor is a woman in her 70s with acute or convalescent COVID-19. What was sequenced was peripheral blood. The CDR3 DNA is TGTGCCAGCAGCTACCCCCGGCAGGACTCCTACGAGCAGTACTTC. It codes for CASSYPRQDSYEQYF. Based on the CDR3 plus reference TRBV5-5 and TRBJ2-7, the full variable domain is DAGVTQSPTHLIKTRGQQVTLRCSPISGHKSVSWYQQVLGQGPQFIFQYYEKEERGRGNFPDRFSARQFPNYSSELNVNALLLGDSALYLCASSYPRQDSYEQYFGPGTRLTVT.